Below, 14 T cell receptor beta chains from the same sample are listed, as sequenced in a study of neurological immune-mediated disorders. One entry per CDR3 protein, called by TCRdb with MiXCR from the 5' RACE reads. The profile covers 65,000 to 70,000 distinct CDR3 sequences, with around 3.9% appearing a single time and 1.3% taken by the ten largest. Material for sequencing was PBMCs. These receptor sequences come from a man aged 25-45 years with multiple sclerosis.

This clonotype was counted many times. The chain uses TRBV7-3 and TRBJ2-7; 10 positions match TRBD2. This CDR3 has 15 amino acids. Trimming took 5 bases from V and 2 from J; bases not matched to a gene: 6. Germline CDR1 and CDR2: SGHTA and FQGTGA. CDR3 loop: CASSAASGGAYEQYF. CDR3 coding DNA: TGTGCCAGCAGCGCAGCTAGCGGGGGCGCCTACGAGCAGTACTTC.

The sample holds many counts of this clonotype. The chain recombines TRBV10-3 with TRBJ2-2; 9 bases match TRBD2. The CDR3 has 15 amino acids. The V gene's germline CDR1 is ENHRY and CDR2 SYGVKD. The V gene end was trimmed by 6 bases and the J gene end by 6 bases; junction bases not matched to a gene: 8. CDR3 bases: TGTGCCATCAGCCCTAGCGGGGTGAAGGCCGGGGAGCTGTTTTTT. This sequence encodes CAISPSGVKAGELFF.

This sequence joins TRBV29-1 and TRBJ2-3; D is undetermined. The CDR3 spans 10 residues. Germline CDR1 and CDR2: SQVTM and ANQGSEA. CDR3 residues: CRTNTDTQYF. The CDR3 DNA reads TGCAGAACCAACACAGATACGCAGTATTTT.

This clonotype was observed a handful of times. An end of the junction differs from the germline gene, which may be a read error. In DNA form, the CDR3 reads TGTGCCACGGGGACGGAAAATCAGCCCCAGAATTTT. Amino acid sequence: CATGTENQPQNF. This chain joins TRBV10-3 and TRBJ1-5, with a weak D call TRBD1 (5 bases). Germline V gene sequence: CDR1 ENHRY, CDR2 SYGVKD. This CDR3 has 12 residues.

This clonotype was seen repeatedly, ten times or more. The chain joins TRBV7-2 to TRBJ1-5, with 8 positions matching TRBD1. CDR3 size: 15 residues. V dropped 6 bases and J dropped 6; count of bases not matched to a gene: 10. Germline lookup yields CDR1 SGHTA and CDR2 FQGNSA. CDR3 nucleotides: TGTGCCAGCAGAAAGGACAGGGCAGCAGGTCAGCCCCAGCATTTT. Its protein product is CASRKDRAAGQPQHF.

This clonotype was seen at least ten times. In nucleotides, the CDR3 is TGTGCCAGCAGTTACGGAGGGGACAACTGGTATGGCTACACCTTC. Protein: CASSYGGDNWYGYTF. V is TRBV6-2 or TRBV6-3 and J is TRBJ1-2; D might be TRBD1 (6 bases). V was pared by 2 bases and J by 5 bases, with 15 bases between. This CDR3 has 15 residues. The germline CDR1 and CDR2 sequences are MNHEY and SVGEGT.

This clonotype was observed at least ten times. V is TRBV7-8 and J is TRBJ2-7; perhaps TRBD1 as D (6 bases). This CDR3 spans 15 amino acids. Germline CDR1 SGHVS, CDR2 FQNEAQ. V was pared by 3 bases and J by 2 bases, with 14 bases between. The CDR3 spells CASSFTDSLTYEQYF. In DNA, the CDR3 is TGTGCCAGCAGCTTCACGGACAGCTTAACCTACGAGCAGTACTTC.

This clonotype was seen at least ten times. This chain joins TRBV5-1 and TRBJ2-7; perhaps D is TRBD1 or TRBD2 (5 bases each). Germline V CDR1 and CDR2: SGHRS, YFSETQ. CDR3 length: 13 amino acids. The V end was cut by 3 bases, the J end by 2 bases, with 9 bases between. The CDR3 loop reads CASSWDGTYEQYF. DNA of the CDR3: TGCGCCAGCAGCTGGGACGGAACCTACGAGCAGTACTTC.

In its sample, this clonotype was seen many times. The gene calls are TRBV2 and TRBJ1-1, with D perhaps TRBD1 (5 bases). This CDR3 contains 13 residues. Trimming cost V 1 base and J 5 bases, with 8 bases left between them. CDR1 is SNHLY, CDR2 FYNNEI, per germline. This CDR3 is CASSEEGTTEAFF. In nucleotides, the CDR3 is TGTGCCAGCAGTGAAGAGGGGACGACTGAAGCTTTCTTT.

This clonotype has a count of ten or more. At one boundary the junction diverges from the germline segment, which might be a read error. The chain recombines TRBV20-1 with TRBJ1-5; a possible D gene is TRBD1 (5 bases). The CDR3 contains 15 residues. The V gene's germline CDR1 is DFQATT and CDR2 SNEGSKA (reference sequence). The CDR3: CSASEGRFFNQPQNF. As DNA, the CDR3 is TGCAGTGCTAGTGAGGGGAGGTTCTTCAATCAGCCCCAGAATTTT.

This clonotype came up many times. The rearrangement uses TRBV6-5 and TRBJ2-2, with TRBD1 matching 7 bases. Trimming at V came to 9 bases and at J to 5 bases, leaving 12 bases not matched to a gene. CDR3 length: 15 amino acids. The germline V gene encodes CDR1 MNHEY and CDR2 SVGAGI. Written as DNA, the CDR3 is TGTGCCAGTAGCCGGACAGGAACCGGTACCGGGGAGCTGTTTTTT. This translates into CASSRTGTGTGELFF.

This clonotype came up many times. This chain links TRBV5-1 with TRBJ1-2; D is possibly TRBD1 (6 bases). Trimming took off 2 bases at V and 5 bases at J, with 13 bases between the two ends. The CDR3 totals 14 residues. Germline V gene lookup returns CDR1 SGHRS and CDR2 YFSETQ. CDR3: CASSLAGEDYGYTF. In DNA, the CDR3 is TGCGCCAGCAGCTTAGCAGGGGAAGATTATGGCTACACCTTC.

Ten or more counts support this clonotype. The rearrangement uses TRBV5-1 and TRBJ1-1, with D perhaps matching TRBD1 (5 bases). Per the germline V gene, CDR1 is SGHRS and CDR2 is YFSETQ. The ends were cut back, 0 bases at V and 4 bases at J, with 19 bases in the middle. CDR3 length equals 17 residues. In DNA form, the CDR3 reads TGCGCCAGCAGCTTGGGGATTTGGAGGGGCCGGGGCACTGAAGCTTTCTTT. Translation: CASSLGIWRGRGTEAFF. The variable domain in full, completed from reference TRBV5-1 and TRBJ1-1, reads KAGVTQTPRYLIKTRGQQVTLSCSPISGHRSVSWYQQTPGQGLQFLFEYFSETQRNKGNFPGRFSGRQFSNSRSEMNVSTLELGDSALYLCASSLGIWRGRGTEAFFGQGTRLTVV.

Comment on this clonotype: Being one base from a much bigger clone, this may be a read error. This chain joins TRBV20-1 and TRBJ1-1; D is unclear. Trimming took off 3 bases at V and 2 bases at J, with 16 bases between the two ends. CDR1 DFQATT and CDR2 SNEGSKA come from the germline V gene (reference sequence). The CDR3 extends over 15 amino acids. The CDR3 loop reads CSASPAGERNTEAFF. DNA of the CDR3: TGCAGTGCTAGCCCTGCCGGGGAAAGAAACACTGAAGCTTTCTTT.